These 15 T cell receptor beta chains originate from one sample sequenced in a study of metastatic and nonmetastatic thyroid tumors. Thyroid surgery was preceded by no treatment in any patient. TCRdb re-analyzed the PCR reads through MiXCR. There are about 13,000 clones in the sample; around 33% occur only once, and roughly 12% lies in the top ten. Sequencing was carried out using tumor tissue. The receptors here all came from a male donor with papillary thyroid cancer or a benign thyroid nodule (not recorded which). Some clones in this sample may be carry-over from other donors' samples.

The gene calls are TRBV7-8 and TRBJ2-2; 9 nucleotides agree with TRBD2. CDR1 is SGHVS and CDR2 is FQNEAQ in the germline V gene. Trimming removed 5 bases from V and 7 bases from J; junction bases left unmatched: 5. This CDR3 is built from 14 residues. CDR3: CASSPLTSGGELFF. The CDR3 DNA is TGTGCCAGCAGCCCCCTGACTAGCGGCGGGGAGCTGTTTTTT. Full variable domain (outside the CDR3, taken from reference TRBV7-8 and TRBJ2-2): GAGVSQSPRYKVAKRGQDVALRCDPISGHVSLFWYQQALGQGPEFLTYFQNEAQLDKSGLPSDRFFAERPEGSVSTLKIQRTQQEDSAVYLCASSPLTSGGELFFGEGSRLTVL.

This chain uses TRBV7-9 with TRBJ2-7; D uncertain. Trimming took 3 bases from V and 0 from J, leaving 9 bases between them. This CDR3 region has 14 residues. CDR1 and CDR2 (germline): SEHNR, FQNEAQ (reference sequence). DNA of the CDR3: TGTGCCAGCAGCTTTACAGCGAGCTCCTACGAGCAGTACTTC. Translated, it gives CASSFTASSYEQYF.

The gene calls are TRBV7-2 and TRBJ2-2, with D possibly being TRBD2 (5 bases). CDR1 SGHTA and CDR2 FQGNSA come from the germline V gene. The CDR3 has 15 residues. V was clipped by 8 bases and J by 4 bases, with 17 bases between them. CDR3 DNA sequence: TGTGCCAGCGCTAGGCGGGCTCCACTCACCGGGGAGCTGTTTTTT. Translating it yields CASARRAPLTGELFF.

The chain couples TRBV16 to TRBJ1-2, with D perhaps TRBD1 (6 bases). Germline loops: CDR1 KGHSY, CDR2 FQNENV. The CDR3 has 16 amino acids. Trimming removed 0 bases from V and 0 bases from J, with 11 bases in between. The CDR3 DNA is TGTGCCAGCAGCCAATCGGGGGCACTAACTAACTATGGCTACACCTTC. This gives the protein CASSQSGALTNYGYTF.

By share of the sample, this clone is medium-sized. The chain uses TRBV6-2 or TRBV6-3 and TRBJ2-6, with 7 bases that match TRBD1. V lost 8 bases and J lost 4; bases outside the gene matches: 5. Germline lookup yields CDR1 MNHEY and CDR2 SVGEGT. The CDR3 totals 14 residues. CDR3: CASGTGAGANVLTF. The DNA of the CDR3 is TGTGCCAGCGGCACAGGGGCAGGGGCCAACGTCCTGACTTTC.

This clone was found many times. The genes are TRBV4-2 and TRBJ2-1, with D perhaps TRBD1 (5 bases). Germline assignment: CDR1 LGHNA and CDR2 YNFKEQ. CDR3 length: 15 amino acids. Trimming removed 0 bases at V and 3 bases at J, with 9 bases between. The CDR3 region has the DNA TGTGCCAGCAGCCAAGAAGGGGCGAACTACAATGAGCAGTTCTTC. It is translated as CASSQEGANYNEQFF.

This clone was observed at least ten times. The chain joins TRBV7-6 to TRBJ2-5, with D unresolved. Germline CDR1 and CDR2: SGHVS and FNYEAQ. V lost 5 bases and J lost 2, with 9 bases in between. This CDR3 has 13 amino acids. The CDR3 loop reads CASSRDSQETQYF. The CDR3, as DNA: TGTGCCAGCAGCCGCGACTCTCAAGAGACCCAGTACTTC.

This clone has only a few counts. V usage is TRBV7-9 and J usage is TRBJ1-5; D is ambiguous. CDR1 and CDR2 from the germline V gene are SEHNR and FQNEAQ (reference sequence). With 3 bases removed from V and 3 bases from J, the gap between germline ends came to 12 bases. The CDR3 length is 15 residues. This CDR3 is CASSFGGPPNQPQHF. CDR3 sequence (DNA): TGTGCCAGCAGCTTTGGCGGGCCCCCCAATCAGCCCCAGCATTTT. Together with reference TRBV7-9 and TRBJ1-5, the CDR3 gives the full variable domain: DTGVSQNPRHKITKRGQNVTFRCDPISEHNRLYWYRQTLGQGPEFLTYFQNEAQLEKSRLLSDRFSAERPKGSFSTLEIQRTEQGDSAMYLCASSFGGPPNQPQHFGDGTRLSIL.

This clone turned up a few times. CDR3 sequence (DNA): TGTGCCAGCAGCCAAGATCCAGCCTCTTCTAGCACAGATACGCAGTATTTT. As protein: CASSQDPASSSTDTQYF. The chain employs TRBV14 and TRBJ2-3; D call uncertain. CDR3 length equals 17 residues. Germline values: CDR1 SGHDN, CDR2 FVKESK. V lost 0 bases and J lost 0, with 13 bases in between.

V and J are TRBV30 and TRBJ2-7, with 12 bases aligning to TRBD1. CDR3 length equals 16 residues. V gave up 0 bases and J gave up 3 bases; unmatched junction bases: 6. CDR1 and CDR2 from the germline V gene are GTSNPN and SVGIG (reference sequence). The CDR3 DNA reads as TGTGCCTGGAGTGTTTCCGGGACAGGGGGCCACTACGAGCAGTACTTC. This gives the protein CAWSVSGTGGHYEQYF.

V is TRBV11-2 and J is TRBJ2-1; 10 positions agree with TRBD2. Per the germline V gene, CDR1 is SGHAT and CDR2 is FQNNGV. The CDR3 length is 15 residues. V shed 6 bases and J 6 bases; nucleotides not matched to a gene: 8. For the CDR3, the DNA is TGTGCCAGCAGATCAGGACTAGCGGATGGCAATGAGCAGTTCTTC. Translation gives CASRSGLADGNEQFF.

The chain couples TRBV20-1 to TRBJ1-2; D remains unclear. V was shortened by 3 bases and J by 9 bases, with 14 bases between the two germline ends. This CDR3 is built from 12 residues. Germline CDR1 is DFQATT and CDR2 is SNEGSKA (reference sequence). The CDR3, as DNA: TGCAGTGCTAGTCCGGGTGCGGAGTGCTACACCTTC. It specifies CSASPGAECYTF.

In its sample, this clone is large. The rearrangement uses TRBV5-5 and TRBJ2-6; 7 bases line up with TRBD1. The V gene's germline CDR1 is SGHKS and CDR2 YYEKEE (reference sequence). Trimming took 4 bases from V and 4 from J; bases not matched to a gene: 8. The CDR3 runs 16 residues. The CDR3 spells CASSLEGAPGANVLTF. CDR3 DNA: TGTGCCAGCAGCCTTGAGGGGGCGCCCGGGGCCAACGTCCTGACTTTC.

This clone is classed as medium-sized. The CDR3 DNA is TGCAGTGCCTTAGCGGGGAACTCCTACAATGAGCAGTTCTTC. It yields the protein CSALAGNSYNEQFF. The chain uses TRBV20-1 and TRBJ2-1; 8 positions match TRBD2. The germline gives CDR1 DFQATT, CDR2 SNEGSKA (reference sequence). J was trimmed by 0 bases and V by 6 bases; bases with no gene match: 4. The CDR3 is 14 residues long.

J is TRBJ2-7 and V is TRBV11-2; 8 bases are a match to TRBD1. V shed 4 bases and J 7 bases; nucleotides not matched to a gene: 12. This CDR3 is 15 amino acids long. From germline, CDR1 is SGHAT and CDR2 FQNNGV. The CDR3 DNA sequence: TGTGCCAGCAGCTCGCAGACAGGGGTCGGTTGGGAGCAGTACTTC. It encodes CASSSQTGVGWEQYF.